This T cell receptor beta chain was sequenced in a study of PD-1 blockade in classical Hodgkin lymphoma. Study-wide results and caveats: Any patient who commenced nivolumab under 1 year after ASCT was excluded.

V shed 1 base and J shed 6 bases, with 5 bases lying between them. This CDR3 has 12 amino acids. Germline loops: CDR1 PRHDT, CDR2 FYEKMQ (reference sequence). About this clone: Its antigen is not known.

Assay used: immunoSEQ multiplex PCR; TCRdb lists only in-frame clones, some missing. The top ten clones hold roughly 8.4% of a sample with approximately 160,000 clones, around 84% of them seen once. Brentuximab vedotin exposure varied, and every patient relapsed after autologous stem cell transplantation. Sequencing used peripheral blood mononuclear cells (PBMCs), obtained before the second cycle of nivolumab. The sequence was obtained from a human donor with classical Hodgkin lymphoma. The chain employs TRBV13 and TRBJ2-3; D is undetermined. CDR3 sequence reads: CASSLEEDTQYF. The CDR3 region has the DNA TGTGCCAGCAGCTTAGAGGAGGATACGCAGTATTTT.